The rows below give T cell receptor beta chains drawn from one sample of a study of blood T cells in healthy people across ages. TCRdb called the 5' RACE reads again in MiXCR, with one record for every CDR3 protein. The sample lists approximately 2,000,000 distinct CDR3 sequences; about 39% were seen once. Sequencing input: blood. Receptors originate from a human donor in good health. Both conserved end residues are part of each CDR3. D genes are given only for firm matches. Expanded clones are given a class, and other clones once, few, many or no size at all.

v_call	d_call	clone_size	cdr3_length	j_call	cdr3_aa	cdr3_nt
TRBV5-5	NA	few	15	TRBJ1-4	CASSPLDGTNEKLFF	TGTGCCAGCAGCCCGCTCGACGGAACTAATGAAAAACTGTTTTTT
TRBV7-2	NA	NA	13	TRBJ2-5	CATSQFVKETQYF	TGTGCCACTTCACAGTTCGTTAAAGAGACCCAGTACTTC
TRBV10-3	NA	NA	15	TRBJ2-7	CAISESREKTYEQYF	TGTGCCATCAGTGAGTCGAGGGAGAAAACCTACGAGCAGTACTTC
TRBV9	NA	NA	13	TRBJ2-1	CASSGSTYNEQFF	TGTGCCAGCAGCGGGTCCACCTACAATGAGCAGTTCTTC
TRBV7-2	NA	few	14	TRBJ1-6	CASSLGLLNSPLHF	TGTGCCAGCAGCTTAGGACTTCTGAATTCACCCCTCCACTTT
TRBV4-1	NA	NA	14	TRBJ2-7	CASSHAQGGYEQYF	TGCGCCAGCAGCCATGCCCAGGGGGGATACGAGCAGTACTTC
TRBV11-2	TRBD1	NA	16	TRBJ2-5	CASSLAKGQGEETQYF	TGTGCCAGCAGCTTAGCTAAGGGACAGGGAGAGGAGACCCAGTACTTC
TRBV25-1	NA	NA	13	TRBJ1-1	CASSEYLDTEAFF	TGTGCCAGCAGTGAATATCTAGATACTGAAGCTTTCTTT
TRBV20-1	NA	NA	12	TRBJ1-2	CSAYSWNYGYTF	TGCAGTGCGTACAGCTGGAACTATGGCTACACCTTC
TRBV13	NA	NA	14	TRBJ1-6	CASRFGLNNSPFHF	TGTGCCAGCAGATTCGGACTTAATAATTCACCCTTCCACTTT
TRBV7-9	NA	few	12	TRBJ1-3	CASSLEANTIYF	TGTGCCAGCAGCCTCGAGGCTAACACCATATATTTT
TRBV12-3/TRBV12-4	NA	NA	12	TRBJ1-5	CASSDVNQPQHF	TGTGCCAGCAGCGACGTCAATCAGCCCCAGCATTTT
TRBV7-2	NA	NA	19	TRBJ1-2	CASSLAPSDASQANYGYTF	TGTGCCAGCAGCTTAGCGCCATCGGACGCGAGTCAAGCTAACTATGGCTACACCTTC
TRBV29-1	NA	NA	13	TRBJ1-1	CSVESTGITEAFF	TGCAGCGTTGAGTCAACTGGCATCACTGAAGCTTTCTTT
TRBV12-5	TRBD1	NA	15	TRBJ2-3	CASGGARGRTDTQYF	TGTGCTAGTGGCGGAGCGAGGGGGCGCACAGATACGCAGTATTTT
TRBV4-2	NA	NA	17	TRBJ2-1	CASSQRLRQDAYNEQFF	TGTGCCAGCAGCCAACGCCTACGACAGGACGCCTACAATGAGCAGTTCTTC
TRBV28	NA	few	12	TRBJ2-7	CASSFRTDEQYF	TGTGCCAGCAGTTTTCGTACGGACGAGCAGTACTTC
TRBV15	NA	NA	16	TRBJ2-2	CATSRVRRSGSGELFF	TGTGCCACCAGCAGAGTGCGGAGGTCGGGGTCCGGGGAGCTGTTTTTT